These 26 T cell receptor beta chains originate from one sample sequenced in a study of preoperative IRX-2 immunotherapy in early breast cancer. Treatment defined: preoperative locoregional IRX-2 cytokine immunotherapy. Data came from immunoSEQ multiplex PCR; TCRdb stores just in-frame clones and leaves some out. The sample has around 34,000 clones, about 96% seen once. This sample was obtained from a patient treated with IRX-2 immunotherapy. These receptors came from a human donor with breast cancer.

J is TRBJ2-4 and V is TRBV28; D remains unclear. The CDR3 contains 13 residues. From germline, CDR1 is MDHEN and CDR2 SYDVKM. V lost 2 bases and J 0 bases, leaving 2 bases between the germline ends. CDR3 nucleotides: TGTGCCAGCAGTTTACTAGCCAAAAACATTCAGTACTTC. Amino acids: CASSLLAKNIQYF. Full variable domain (remainder filled in from reference TRBV28 and TRBJ2-4): DVKVTQSSRYLVKRTGEKVFLECVQDMDHENMFWYRQDPGLGLRLIYFSYDVKMKEKGDIPEGYSVSREKKERFSLILESASTNQTSMYLCASSLLAKNIQYFGAGTRLSVL.

This clone has a single count. The chain employs TRBV7-8 and TRBJ1-6; D is ambiguous. V was cut by 5 bases and J by 2 bases, with 19 bases left in between. This CDR3 has 18 amino acids. Germline V gene lookup returns CDR1 SGHVS and CDR2 FQNEAQ. The CDR3 loop reads CASSPTYRESTYNSPLHF. The CDR3 DNA is TGTGCCAGCAGCCCGACGTACCGGGAGAGCACCTATAATTCACCCCTCCACTTT.

The chain uses TRBV2 and TRBJ1-1, with D hard to call. Looked up from germline, CDR1 is SNHLY and CDR2 is FYNNEI. Trimming left V 1 base short and J 0 bases short, with 3 bases between. This CDR3 spans 13 amino acids. The CDR3 DNA sequence: TGTGCCAGCAGTGAAGGGGTGAACACTGAAGCTTTCTTT. Translation: CASSEGVNTEAFF.

The gene calls are TRBV23-1 and TRBJ2-3; D perhaps matches TRBD1 (5 bases). TRBV23-1 is sorted into the ORF group, with uncertain function. The CDR3 length is 16 residues. Trimming took off 4 bases at V and 1 base at J, with 15 bases between the two ends. DNA for the CDR3: TGCGCCAGCAGTCGGGTTAGTCAGGGCGGCACAGATACGCAGTATTTT. Its protein is CASSRVSQGGTDTQYF.

This chain uses TRBV5-4 with TRBJ2-1, with D perhaps matching TRBD2 (7 bases). Germline V gives CDR1 SGHNT, CDR2 YYREEE (reference sequence). The ends were cut back, 2 bases at V and 5 bases at J, with 14 bases in the middle. The CDR3 has 15 residues. The CDR3 here is CASSFRGASHNEQFF. DNA of the CDR3: TGTGCCAGCAGCTTTCGGGGGGCTAGCCACAATGAGCAGTTCTTC.

The chain is built from TRBV7-9 and TRBJ2-3; 7 nucleotides match TRBD1. Germline V gives CDR1 SEHNR, CDR2 FQNEAQ (reference sequence). The CDR3 covers 15 residues. The V and J ends lost 3 bases and 2 bases, in that order; junction bases with no gene match: 5. The CDR3 spells CASSFSTGDTDTQYF. CDR3 DNA: TGTGCCAGCAGCTTTTCCACAGGGGACACAGATACGCAGTATTTT.

The V and J genes are TRBV19 and TRBJ2-4; D gene ambiguous. Germline lookup yields CDR1 LNHDA and CDR2 SQIVND (reference sequence). This CDR3 is built from 17 residues. V was cut by 4 bases and J by 3 bases, with 19 bases left in between. The CDR3, as DNA: TGTGCCAGTAGTACTGCTCCAGGACCCTTGGGCAAAAACATTCAGTACTTC. This codes for CASSTAPGPLGKNIQYF.

This clone occurred once. The V gene is TRBV28, the J gene TRBJ2-7, with 9 bases identical to TRBD1. The CDR3 extends over 17 amino acids. The J segment lost 0 bases and the V segment lost 4 bases, leaving 10 bases of the junction unmatched. Germline CDR1 MDHEN, CDR2 SYDVKM. The CDR3 region is CASSSYPGTGSSYEQYF. CDR3 DNA: TGTGCCAGCAGTTCTTACCCTGGGACAGGGAGCTCCTACGAGCAGTACTTC.

The chain recombines TRBV28 with TRBJ2-1, with 9 bases fitting TRBD1. Germline assignment: CDR1 MDHEN and CDR2 SYDVKM. V was pared by 4 bases and J by 7 bases, with 8 bases of the junction left unmatched. The CDR3 has 15 residues. The CDR3 is CASSSPGTGSNEQFF. CDR3 bases: TGTGCCAGCAGTTCACCCGGGACAGGGAGTAATGAGCAGTTCTTC.

The V and J genes are TRBV11-2 and TRBJ1-2, with D hard to call. The CDR3 covers 15 residues. The germline V gene has CDR1 SGHAT and CDR2 FQNNGV. Trimming left V 3 bases short and J 2 bases short, with 13 bases between. In nucleotides, the CDR3 is TGTGCCAGCAGCTTGGGGAAACATCGCAACTATGGCTACACCTTC. Protein sequence: CASSLGKHRNYGYTF.

V gene TRBV11-3 combines with J gene TRBJ2-3; 9 nucleotides line up with TRBD2. The CDR3 totals 15 residues. V lost 3 bases and J lost 3; bases outside the gene matches: 4. The V gene's germline CDR1 is SGHNT and CDR2 YENEEA. This CDR3 reads CASSLASGDTDTQYF. CDR3 DNA: TGTGCCAGCAGCTTGGCTAGCGGGGATACAGATACGCAGTATTTT. The full variable domain, rest sourced from reference TRBV11-3 and TRBJ2-3, is EAGVVQSPRYKIIEKKQPVAFWCNPISGHNTLYWYLQNLGQGPELLIRYENEEAVDDSQLPKDRFSAERLKGVDSTLKIQPAELGDSAVYLCASSLASGDTDTQYFGPGTRLTVL.

The chain carries TRBV7-9 and TRBJ1-4; 7 positions match TRBD1. Germline-derived CDR1 and CDR2 are SEHNR and FQNEAQ (reference sequence). J was trimmed by 8 bases and V by 5 bases; bases with no gene match: 8. The CDR3 extends over 14 amino acids. CDR3 loop: CASSPGGGREKLFF. CDR3 DNA: TGTGCCAGCAGCCCAGGGGGGGGACGCGAAAAACTGTTTTTT.

The chain joins TRBV2 to TRBJ2-2; TRBD2 aligns across 14 bases. The CDR3 runs to 15 residues. The germline V gene encodes CDR1 SNHLY and CDR2 FYNNEI. V lost 6 bases and J lost 4; bases outside the gene matches: 1. Here the CDR3 reads CASRTSGGATGELFF. In DNA, the CDR3 is TGTGCCAGCAGGACTAGCGGGGGGGCCACCGGGGAGCTGTTTTTT.

The V and J genes are TRBV7-9 and TRBJ1-3; D unresolved. The CDR3 contains 14 residues. The V gene's germline CDR1 is SEHNR and CDR2 FQNEAQ (reference sequence). V lost 8 bases, J lost 0 bases, and 11 bases lay in between. CDR3 DNA sequence: TGTGCCAGCGGGCAGGACTTCTCTGGAAACACCATATATTTT. It specifies CASGQDFSGNTIYF.

V is TRBV4-2 and J is TRBJ2-1; tentative D call: TRBD1 (5 bases). V lost 4 bases and J lost 0, with 7 bases in between. CDR3 size: 14 residues. Looked up from germline, CDR1 is LGHNA and CDR2 is YNFKEQ. The CDR3 bases are TGTGCCAGCAGCCTAGGGGCCTCCTACAATGAGCAGTTCTTC. The encoded protein is CASSLGASYNEQFF.

The chain recombines TRBV18 with TRBJ2-3, with a tentative D call TRBD2 (7 bases). CDR3 length equals 15 residues. Germline V gene sequence: CDR1 KGHSH, CDR2 LQKENI. Trimming cost V 5 bases and J 2 bases, with 14 bases left between them. The CDR3 nucleotides are TGTGCCAGCTCAGCCCTTGGGGGGGCCACAGATACGCAGTATTTT. Encoded protein: CASSALGGATDTQYF.

The genes are TRBV7-3 and TRBJ2-1; TRBD2 is a possible D gene (6 bases). The CDR3 contains 13 residues. Germline CDR1 is SGHTA and CDR2 is FQGTGA. V was shortened by 1 base and J by 7 bases, with 8 bases between the two germline ends. The CDR3, as DNA: TGTGCCAGCAGCTTAAGTCGGGGGAATGAGCAGTTCTTC. Translating gives CASSLSRGNEQFF.

The chain links TRBV6-1 to TRBJ1-3; D may be TRBD1 (6 bases). Trimming shortened V by 7 bases and J by 9 bases, and 19 bases separated the two germline ends. The length of the CDR3 is 14 residues. Germline lookup yields CDR1 MNHNS and CDR2 SASEGT. The CDR3 spells CASKNRALAATIYF. The CDR3 DNA reads TGTGCCAGCAAGAACAGGGCACTCGCCGCCACCATATATTTT.

The chain is built from TRBV11-2 and TRBJ2-5; D gene uncertain. V lost 5 bases and J 1 base, leaving 5 bases between the germline ends. Germline CDR1 SGHAT, CDR2 FQNNGV. CDR3 length: 12 residues. CDR3 protein: CASSRTQETQYF. The DNA for the CDR3 is TGTGCCAGCAGCCGGACCCAAGAGACCCAGTACTTC.

This sequence joins TRBV19 and TRBJ2-4; D is possibly TRBD1 or TRBD2 (5 bases each). Trimming took off 5 bases at V and 6 bases at J, with 17 bases between the two ends. CDR1 and CDR2 (germline): LNHDA, SQIVND (reference sequence). There are 15 residues in the CDR3. CDR3 sequence (DNA): TGTGCCAGTAGTCCGGACGGCAGGGCGGGAAACATTCAGTACTTC. This codes for CASSPDGRAGNIQYF. The full variable domain, with the rest looked up from reference TRBV19 and TRBJ2-4, is DGGITQSPKYLFRKEGQNVTLSCEQNLNHDAMYWYRQDPGQGLRLIYYSQIVNDFQKGDIAEGYSVSREKKESFPLTVTSAQKNPTAFYLCASSPDGRAGNIQYFGAGTRLSVL.

The genes are TRBV2 and TRBJ2-5, with 8 bases that match TRBD2. The J call may be wrong; the DNA end is better matched by TRBJ2-7. The CDR3 runs 15 residues. Germline lookup yields CDR1 SNHLY and CDR2 FYNNEI. The DNA of the CDR3 is TGTGCCAGCAGGAGGGTCCGGGAGGGACCCACCGAGCAGTACTTC. This codes for CASRRVREGPTEQYF.

The CDR3 bases are TGTGCCAGCAGCTTAACTAGCGGGCCCTACGAGCAGTACTTC. Protein sequence: CASSLTSGPYEQYF. J is TRBJ2-5 and V is TRBV7-8; 9 nucleotides agree with TRBD2. The DNA matches TRBJ2-7 better at its end, which makes the J call doubtful. The CDR3 contains 14 residues. Germline V gene lookup returns CDR1 SGHVS and CDR2 FQNEAQ.

The rearrangement uses TRBV6-5 and TRBJ1-1; no clear D gene. The CDR3 covers 12 residues. The V gene lost 6 bases and the J gene lost 4 bases, with 9 bases spanning the gap. CDR1 and CDR2 (germline): MNHEY, SVGAGI. DNA of the CDR3: TGTGCCAGCAGGCGTGAAAGCACTGAAGCTTTCTTT. It codes for CASRRESTEAFF.

This clone appeared once. The CDR3 DNA is TGTGCCAGCAGCCCACCCCAGGGGCGGAATCACAATGAGCAGTTCTTC. Protein sequence: CASSPPQGRNHNEQFF. The V gene is TRBV11-3, the J gene TRBJ2-1; a possible D gene is TRBD1 (6 bases). V gave up 5 bases and J gave up 5 bases, with 19 bases separating them. The CDR3 has 16 amino acids. Germline assignment: CDR1 SGHNT and CDR2 YENEEA.

The chain is built from TRBV18 and TRBJ2-7; 16 nucleotides agree with TRBD2. Germline V CDR1 and CDR2: KGHSH, LQKENI. V shed 6 bases, J shed 0 bases, and the junction held 17 bases outside the gene matches. The CDR3 has 21 amino acids. The CDR3 nucleotides are TGTGCCAGCTCTCGCTCATTTCCGGGACTAGCGGGAGGGGGGCCCTCCTACGAGCAGTACTTC. Its protein product is CASSRSFPGLAGGGPSYEQYF. The full variable domain, completed using reference TRBV18 and TRBJ2-7, is NAGVMQNPRHLVRRRGQEARLRCSPMKGHSHVYWYRQLPEEGLKFMVYLQKENIIDESGMPKERFSAEFPKEGPSILRIQQVVRGDSAAYFCASSRSFPGLAGGGPSYEQYFGPGTRLTVT.

This chain links TRBV28 with TRBJ2-7, with 8 bases fitting TRBD1. Germline V gives CDR1 MDHEN, CDR2 SYDVKM. The CDR3 extends over 16 amino acids. Unmatched junction bases numbered 16, after V lost 6 bases and J lost 6 bases. The CDR3 bases are TGTGCCAGCAGCTCCACCCGGGAGACAGGGGTTGGCGAGCAGTACTTC. Translation: CASSSTRETGVGEQYF.